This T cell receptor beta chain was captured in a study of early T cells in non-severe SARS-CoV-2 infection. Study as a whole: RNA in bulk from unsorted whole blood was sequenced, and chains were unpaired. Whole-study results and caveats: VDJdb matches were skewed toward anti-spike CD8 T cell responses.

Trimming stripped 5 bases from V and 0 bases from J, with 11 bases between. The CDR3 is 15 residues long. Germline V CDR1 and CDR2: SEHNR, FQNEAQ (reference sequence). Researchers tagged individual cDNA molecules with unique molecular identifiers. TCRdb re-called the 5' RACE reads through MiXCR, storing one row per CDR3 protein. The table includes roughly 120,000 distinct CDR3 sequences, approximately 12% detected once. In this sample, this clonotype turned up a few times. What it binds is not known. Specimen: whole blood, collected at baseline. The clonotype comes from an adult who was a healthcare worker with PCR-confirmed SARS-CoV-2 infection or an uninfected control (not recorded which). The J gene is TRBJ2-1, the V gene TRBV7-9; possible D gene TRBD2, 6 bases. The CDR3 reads CASSLRDFSYNEQFF. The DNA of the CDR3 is TGTGCCAGCAGCCTCCGGGACTTCTCCTACAATGAGCAGTTCTTC.